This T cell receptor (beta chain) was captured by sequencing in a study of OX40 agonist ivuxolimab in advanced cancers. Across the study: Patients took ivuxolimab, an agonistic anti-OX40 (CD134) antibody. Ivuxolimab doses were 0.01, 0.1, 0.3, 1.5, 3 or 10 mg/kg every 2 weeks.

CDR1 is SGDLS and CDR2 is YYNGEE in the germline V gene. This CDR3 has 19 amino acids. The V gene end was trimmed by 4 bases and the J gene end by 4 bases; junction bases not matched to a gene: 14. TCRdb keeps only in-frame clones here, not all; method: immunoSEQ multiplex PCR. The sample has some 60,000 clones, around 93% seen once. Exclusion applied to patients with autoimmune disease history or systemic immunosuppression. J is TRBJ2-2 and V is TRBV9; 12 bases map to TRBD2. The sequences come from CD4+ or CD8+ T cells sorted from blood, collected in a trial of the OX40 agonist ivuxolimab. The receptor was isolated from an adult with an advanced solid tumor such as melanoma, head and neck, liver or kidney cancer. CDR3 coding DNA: TGTGCCAGCAGCCCTCTAGCGGGAGGGCCCGCGGGCGGCACCGGGGAGCTGTTTTTT. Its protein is CASSPLAGGPAGGTGELFF.